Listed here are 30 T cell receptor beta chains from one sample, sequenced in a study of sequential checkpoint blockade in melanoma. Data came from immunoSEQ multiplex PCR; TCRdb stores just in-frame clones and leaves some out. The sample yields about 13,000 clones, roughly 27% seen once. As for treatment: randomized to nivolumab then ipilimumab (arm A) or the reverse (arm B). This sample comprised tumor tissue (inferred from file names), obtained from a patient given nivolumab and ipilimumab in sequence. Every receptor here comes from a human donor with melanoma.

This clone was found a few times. In nucleotides, the CDR3 is TGTGCCAGCTCAACGGGATTCTCCTACAATGAGCAGTTCTTC. Residues: CASSTGFSYNEQFF. The chain carries TRBV7-7 and TRBJ2-1, with a weak D call TRBD2 (5 bases). Trimming cost V 8 bases and J 0 bases, with 11 bases left between them. CDR1 and CDR2 from the germline V gene are SSHAT and FNYEAQ (reference sequence). There are 14 residues in the CDR3.

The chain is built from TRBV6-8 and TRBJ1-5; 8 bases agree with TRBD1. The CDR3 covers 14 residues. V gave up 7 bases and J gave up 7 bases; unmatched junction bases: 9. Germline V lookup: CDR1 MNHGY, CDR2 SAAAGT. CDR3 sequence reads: CASNLDRGGQPQHF. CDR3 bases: TGTGCCAGCAACCTCGACAGGGGAGGCCAGCCCCAGCATTTT.

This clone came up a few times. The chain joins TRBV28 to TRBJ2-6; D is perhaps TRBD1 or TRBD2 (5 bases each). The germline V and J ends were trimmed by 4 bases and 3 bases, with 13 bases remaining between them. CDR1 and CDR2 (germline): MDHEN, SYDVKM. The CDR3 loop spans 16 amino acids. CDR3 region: CASSSLRGGGANVLTF. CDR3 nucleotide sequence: TGTGCCAGCAGTTCACTGAGGGGCGGTGGGGCCAACGTCCTGACTTTC. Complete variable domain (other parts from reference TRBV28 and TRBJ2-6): DVKVTQSSRYLVKRTGEKVFLECVQDMDHENMFWYRQDPGLGLRLIYFSYDVKMKEKGDIPEGYSVSREKKERFSLILESASTNQTSMYLCASSSLRGGGANVLTFGAGSRLTVL.

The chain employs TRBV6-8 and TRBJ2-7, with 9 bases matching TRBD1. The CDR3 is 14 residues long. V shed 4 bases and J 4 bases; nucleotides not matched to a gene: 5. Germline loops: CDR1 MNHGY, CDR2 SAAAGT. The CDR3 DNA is TGTGCCAGCAGTTCCGGGACAGGGAAGTACGAGCAGTACTTC. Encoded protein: CASSSGTGKYEQYF.

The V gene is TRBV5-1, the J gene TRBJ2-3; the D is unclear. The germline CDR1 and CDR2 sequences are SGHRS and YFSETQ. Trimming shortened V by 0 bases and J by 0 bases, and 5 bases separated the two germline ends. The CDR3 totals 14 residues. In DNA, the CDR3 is TGCGCCAGCAGCTTGGAACGAAGCACAGATACGCAGTATTTT. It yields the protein CASSLERSTDTQYF.

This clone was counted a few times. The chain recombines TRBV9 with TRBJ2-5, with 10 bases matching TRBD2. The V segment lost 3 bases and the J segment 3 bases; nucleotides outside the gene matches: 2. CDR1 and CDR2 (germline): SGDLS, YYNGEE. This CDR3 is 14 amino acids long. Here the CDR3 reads CASSGGLAEETQYF. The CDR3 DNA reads TGTGCCAGCAGCGGAGGACTAGCGGAAGAGACCCAGTACTTC. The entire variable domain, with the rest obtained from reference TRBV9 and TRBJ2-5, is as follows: DSGVTQTPKHLITATGQRVTLRCSPRSGDLSVYWYQQSLDQGLQFLIQYYNGEERAKGNILERFSAQQFPDLHSELNLSSLELGDSALYFCASSGGLAEETQYFGPGTRLLVL.

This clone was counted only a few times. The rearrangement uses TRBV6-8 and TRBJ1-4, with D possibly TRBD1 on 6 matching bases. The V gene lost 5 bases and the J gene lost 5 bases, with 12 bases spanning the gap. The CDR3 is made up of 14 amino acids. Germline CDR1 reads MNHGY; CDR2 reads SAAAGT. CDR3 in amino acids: CASSRTVENEKLFF. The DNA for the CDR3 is TGTGCCAGCAGTCGGACAGTCGAGAATGAAAAACTGTTTTTT.

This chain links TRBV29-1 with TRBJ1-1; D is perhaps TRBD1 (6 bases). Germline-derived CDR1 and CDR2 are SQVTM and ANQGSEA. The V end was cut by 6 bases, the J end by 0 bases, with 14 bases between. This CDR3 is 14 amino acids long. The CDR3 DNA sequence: TGCAGCGTGGGGGCAGGGTTTTTGAACACTGAAGCTTTCTTT. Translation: CSVGAGFLNTEAFF.

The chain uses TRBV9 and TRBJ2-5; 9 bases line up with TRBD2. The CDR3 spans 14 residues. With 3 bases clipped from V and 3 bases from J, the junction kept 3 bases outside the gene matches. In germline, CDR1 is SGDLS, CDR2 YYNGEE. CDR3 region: CASSGRLAEETQYF. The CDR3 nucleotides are TGTGCCAGCAGCGGTCGACTAGCGGAAGAGACCCAGTACTTC.

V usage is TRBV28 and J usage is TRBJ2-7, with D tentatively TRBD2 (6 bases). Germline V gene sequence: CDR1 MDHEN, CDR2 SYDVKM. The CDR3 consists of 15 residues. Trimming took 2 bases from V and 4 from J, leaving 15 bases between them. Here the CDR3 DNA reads TGTGCCAGCAGTTTAGACGGGAGCATGGTATACGAGCAGTACTTC. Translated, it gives CASSLDGSMVYEQYF.

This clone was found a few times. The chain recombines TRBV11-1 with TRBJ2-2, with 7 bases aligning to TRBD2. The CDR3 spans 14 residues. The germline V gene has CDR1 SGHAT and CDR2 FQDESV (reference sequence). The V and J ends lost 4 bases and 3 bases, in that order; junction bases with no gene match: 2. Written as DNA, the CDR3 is TGTGCCAGCAGCTCTAGCGGATACACCGGGGAGCTGTTTTTT. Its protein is CASSSSGYTGELFF.

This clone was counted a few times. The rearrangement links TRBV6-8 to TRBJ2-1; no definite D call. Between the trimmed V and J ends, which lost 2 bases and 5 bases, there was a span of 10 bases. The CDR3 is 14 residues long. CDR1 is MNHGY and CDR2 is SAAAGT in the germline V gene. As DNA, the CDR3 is TGTGCCAGCAGTTACGACCCTTCCCACAATGAGCAGTTCTTC. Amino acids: CASSYDPSHNEQFF.

The CDR3 DNA reads as TGTGCCAGTAGTAGCCAGGCGAGGGGACCGTGGGATACGCAGTATTTT. Residues: CASSSQARGPWDTQYF. The rearrangement links TRBV19 to TRBJ2-3; either TRBD1 or TRBD2 may supply D (5 bases each). The CDR3 contains 16 residues. V lost 4 bases and J 6 bases, leaving 20 bases between the germline ends. CDR1 is LNHDA, CDR2 SQIVND, per germline (reference sequence).

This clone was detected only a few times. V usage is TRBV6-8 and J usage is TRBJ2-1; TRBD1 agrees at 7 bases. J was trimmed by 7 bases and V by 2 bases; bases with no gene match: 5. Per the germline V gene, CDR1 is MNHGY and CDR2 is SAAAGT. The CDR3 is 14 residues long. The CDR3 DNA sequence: TGTGCCAGCAGTTACCAAGGGGGCGGGAATGAGCAGTTCTTC. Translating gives CASSYQGGGNEQFF.

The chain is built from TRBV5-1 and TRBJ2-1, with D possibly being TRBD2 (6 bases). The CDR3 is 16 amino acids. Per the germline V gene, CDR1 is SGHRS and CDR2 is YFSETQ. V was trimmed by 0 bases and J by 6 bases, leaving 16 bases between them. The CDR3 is CASSLVAGSWINEQFF. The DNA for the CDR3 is TGCGCCAGCAGCTTGGTTGCGGGGAGTTGGATCAATGAGCAGTTCTTC.

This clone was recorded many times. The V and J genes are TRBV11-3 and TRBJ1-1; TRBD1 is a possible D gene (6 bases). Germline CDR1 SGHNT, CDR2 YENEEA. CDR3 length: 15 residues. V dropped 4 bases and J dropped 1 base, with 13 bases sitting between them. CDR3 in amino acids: CASSSLGGRNTEAFF. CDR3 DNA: TGTGCCAGCAGCTCGCTGGGGGGCCGGAACACTGAAGCTTTCTTT.

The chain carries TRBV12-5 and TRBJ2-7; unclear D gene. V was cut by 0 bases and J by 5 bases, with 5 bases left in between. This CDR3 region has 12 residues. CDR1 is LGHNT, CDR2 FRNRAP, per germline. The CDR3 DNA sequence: TGTGCTAGTGGTTTGGTACTCCACGAGCAGTACTTC. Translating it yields CASGLVLHEQYF.

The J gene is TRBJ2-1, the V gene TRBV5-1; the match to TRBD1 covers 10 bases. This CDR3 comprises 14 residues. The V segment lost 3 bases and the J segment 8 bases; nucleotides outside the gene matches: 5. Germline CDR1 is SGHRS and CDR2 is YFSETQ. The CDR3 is CASSWTGGADEQFF. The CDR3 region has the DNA TGCGCCAGCAGCTGGACAGGGGGGGCCGATGAGCAGTTCTTC.

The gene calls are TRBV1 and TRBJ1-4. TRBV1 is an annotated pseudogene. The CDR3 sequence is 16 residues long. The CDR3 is CASSQDGSATNEKLFF. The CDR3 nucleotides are TGCGCCAGCAGCCAAGATGGGTCAGCAACTAATGAAAAACTGTTTTTT.

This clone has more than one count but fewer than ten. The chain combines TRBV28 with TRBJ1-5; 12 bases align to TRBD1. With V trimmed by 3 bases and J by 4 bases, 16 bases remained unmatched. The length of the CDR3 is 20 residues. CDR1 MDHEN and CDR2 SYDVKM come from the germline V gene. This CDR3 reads CASSFDPGTGGTAYNQPQHF. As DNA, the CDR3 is TGTGCCAGCAGTTTTGACCCCGGGACAGGGGGCACGGCATATAATCAGCCCCAGCATTTT.

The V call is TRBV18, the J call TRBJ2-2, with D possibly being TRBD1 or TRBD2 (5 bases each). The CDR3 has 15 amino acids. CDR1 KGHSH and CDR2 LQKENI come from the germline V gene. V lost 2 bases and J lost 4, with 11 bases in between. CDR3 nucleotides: TGTGCCAGCTCACCAGTAATGGGGGTCACCGGGGAGCTGTTTTTT. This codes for CASSPVMGVTGELFF.

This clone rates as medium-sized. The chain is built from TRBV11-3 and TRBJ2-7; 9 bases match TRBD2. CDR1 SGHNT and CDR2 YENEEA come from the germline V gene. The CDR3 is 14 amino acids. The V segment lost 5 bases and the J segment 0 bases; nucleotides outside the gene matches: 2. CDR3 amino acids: CASSLSGSSYEQYF. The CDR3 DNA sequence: TGTGCCAGCAGCCTTAGCGGGAGCTCCTACGAGCAGTACTTC.

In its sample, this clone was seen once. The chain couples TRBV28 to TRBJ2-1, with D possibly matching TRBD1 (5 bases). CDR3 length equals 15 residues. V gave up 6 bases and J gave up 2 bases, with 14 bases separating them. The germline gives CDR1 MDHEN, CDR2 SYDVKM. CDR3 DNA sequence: TGTGCCAGCAGCCCAGGGCTACTGACCTACAATGAGCAGTTCTTC. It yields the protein CASSPGLLTYNEQFF. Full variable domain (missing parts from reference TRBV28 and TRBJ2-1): DVKVTQSSRYLVKRTGEKVFLECVQDMDHENMFWYRQDPGLGLRLIYFSYDVKMKEKGDIPEGYSVSREKKERFSLILESASTNQTSMYLCASSPGLLTYNEQFFGPGTRLTVL.

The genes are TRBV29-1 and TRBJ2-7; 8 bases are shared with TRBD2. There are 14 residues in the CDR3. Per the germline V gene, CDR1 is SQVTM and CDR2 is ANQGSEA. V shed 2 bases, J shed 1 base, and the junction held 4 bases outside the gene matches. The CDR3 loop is CSVESASGSYEQYF. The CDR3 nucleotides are TGCAGCGTTGAAAGCGCTAGCGGGTCCTACGAGCAGTACTTC.

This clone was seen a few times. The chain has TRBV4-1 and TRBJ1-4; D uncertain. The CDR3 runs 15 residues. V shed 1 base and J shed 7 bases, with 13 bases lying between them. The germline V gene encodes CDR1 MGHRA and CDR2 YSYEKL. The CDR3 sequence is CASSQAVHSAEKLFF. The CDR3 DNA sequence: TGCGCCAGCAGCCAAGCAGTACATTCGGCTGAAAAACTGTTTTTT.

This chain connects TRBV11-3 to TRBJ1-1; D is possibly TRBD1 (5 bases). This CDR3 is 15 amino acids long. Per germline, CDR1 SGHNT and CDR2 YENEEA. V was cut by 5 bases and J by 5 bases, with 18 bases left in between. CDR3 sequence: CASSPAPGLGTEAFF. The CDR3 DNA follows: TGTGCCAGCAGCCCAGCCCCAGGGCTGGGGACTGAAGCTTTCTTT.

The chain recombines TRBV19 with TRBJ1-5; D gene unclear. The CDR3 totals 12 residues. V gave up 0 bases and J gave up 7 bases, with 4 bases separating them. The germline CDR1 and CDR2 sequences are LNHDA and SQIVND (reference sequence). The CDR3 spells CASSIERQPQHF. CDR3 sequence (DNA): TGTGCCAGTAGTATAGAGAGGCAGCCCCAGCATTTT.

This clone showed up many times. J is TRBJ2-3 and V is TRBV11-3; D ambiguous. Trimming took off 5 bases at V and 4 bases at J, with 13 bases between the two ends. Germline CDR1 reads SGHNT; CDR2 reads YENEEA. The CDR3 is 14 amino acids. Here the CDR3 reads CASSAAGNADTQYF. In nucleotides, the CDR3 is TGTGCCAGCAGCGCGGCTGGCAACGCAGATACGCAGTATTTT.

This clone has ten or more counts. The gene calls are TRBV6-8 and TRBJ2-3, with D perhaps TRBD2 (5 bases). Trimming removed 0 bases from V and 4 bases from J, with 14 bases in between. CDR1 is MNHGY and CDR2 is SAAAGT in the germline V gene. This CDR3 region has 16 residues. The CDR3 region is CASSYSDGAGADTQYF. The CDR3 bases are TGTGCCAGCAGTTACTCCGACGGCGCCGGGGCAGATACGCAGTATTTT.

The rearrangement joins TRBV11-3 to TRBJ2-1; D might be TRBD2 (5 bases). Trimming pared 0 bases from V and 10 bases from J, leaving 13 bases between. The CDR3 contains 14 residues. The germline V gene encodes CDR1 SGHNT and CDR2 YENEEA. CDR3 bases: TGTGCCAGCAGCTTAGATCCCGCGGGTGAAGAGCAGTTCTTC. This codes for CASSLDPAGEEQFF.